The 26 T cell receptor beta chains listed next were all sequenced from one sample in a study of CD4 T cells in relation to SARS-CoV-2 and coronaviruses. Unexposed donor CD4+ T cells date from 2011-2018, before the COVID-19 pandemic. Profiling relied on immunoSEQ multiplex PCR, and the TCRdb table lists in-frame clones only, not all of them. The sample records about 59,000 clones, 80% to 90% being singletons. The sample comprised memory CD4+ T cells from PBMCs. These TCRs come from a human donor in good health.

The rearrangement links TRBV3-1 (or the pseudogene TRBV3-2) to TRBJ2-4, with 8 bases matching TRBD2. Germline assignment: CDR1 LGHDT and CDR2 YNNKEL (reference sequence). CDR3 length equals 15 residues. J gave up 3 bases and V 8 bases, and 9 bases lay outside the gene matches. The CDR3 spells CASGPGGGSKNIQYF. CDR3 nucleotides: TGTGCCAGCGGCCCGGGGGGGGGAAGCAAAAACATTCAGTACTTC.

A single count supports this clone. The chain uses TRBV19 and TRBJ1-2; D is possibly TRBD1 (5 bases). V lost 4 bases, J lost 4 bases, and 10 bases lay in between. The CDR3 consists of 13 residues. Germline V gene lookup returns CDR1 LNHDA and CDR2 SQIVND (reference sequence). The CDR3 region is CASSRSGGYGYTF. Here the CDR3 DNA reads TGTGCCAGTAGTAGGTCGGGGGGCTATGGCTACACCTTC.

This rearrangement joins TRBV5-5 to TRBJ2-2; no clear D. V was cut by 1 base and J by 0 bases, with 7 bases left in between. The CDR3 consists of 15 residues. The germline V gene has CDR1 SGHKS and CDR2 YYEKEE (reference sequence). The CDR3 loop is CASSLTRANTGELFF. The CDR3 DNA reads TGTGCCAGCAGCTTGACCCGCGCGAACACCGGGGAGCTGTTTTTT.

V gene TRBV28 combines with J gene TRBJ2-1; 8 nucleotides line up with TRBD1. Trimming took 5 bases from V and 5 from J; bases not matched to a gene: 8. Germline CDR1 reads MDHEN; CDR2 reads SYDVKM. The CDR3 spans 15 residues. CDR3 sequence: CASSTQGTGNNEQFF. CDR3 bases: TGTGCCAGCAGTACCCAGGGGACAGGCAACAATGAGCAGTTCTTC.

The chain couples TRBV25-1 to TRBJ1-4; tentative D call: TRBD1 (6 bases). Trimming took 3 bases from V and 8 from J, leaving 16 bases between them. Germline lookup yields CDR1 MGHDK and CDR2 SYGVNS. The CDR3 contains 15 residues. CDR3 protein: CASSDPLQGREKLFF. The CDR3 DNA sequence: TGTGCCAGCAGTGATCCGTTACAGGGACGGGAAAAACTGTTTTTT.

V usage is TRBV11-2 and J usage is TRBJ2-3, with 8 bases lining up with TRBD2. J gave up 5 bases and V 5 bases, and 6 bases lay outside the gene matches. This CDR3 has 14 residues. Germline CDR1 reads SGHAT; CDR2 reads FQNNGV. The CDR3 here is CASSKGLGLDTQYF. Here the CDR3 DNA reads TGTGCCAGCAGCAAGGGACTAGGTTTAGATACGCAGTATTTT.

The sample holds one count of this clone. The chain uses TRBV7-9 and TRBJ2-1, with TRBD2 matching over 11 bases. CDR1 and CDR2 from the germline V gene are SEHNR and FQNEAQ (reference sequence). The CDR3 spans 19 residues. The V segment lost 4 bases and the J segment 0 bases; nucleotides outside the gene matches: 11. The chain's CDR3 is CASSSGTSGSPSSYNEQFF. For the CDR3, the DNA is TGTGCCAGCAGCTCAGGCACTAGCGGGAGCCCGAGCTCCTACAATGAGCAGTTCTTC.

V usage is TRBV24-1 and J usage is TRBJ1-2; D is unresolved. The CDR3 contains 12 residues. Germline-derived CDR1 and CDR2 are KGHDR and SFDVKD. Trimming took 2 bases from V and 10 from J, leaving 10 bases between them. The CDR3 sequence: CATSDSTGNYTF. DNA of the CDR3: TGTGCCACCAGTGATTCCACGGGGAACTACACCTTC.

V is TRBV19 and J is TRBJ2-1; no clear D gene. V was trimmed by 0 bases and J by 9 bases, leaving 9 bases between them. Germline V lookup: CDR1 LNHDA, CDR2 SQIVND (reference sequence). This CDR3 contains 13 residues. The CDR3 region has the DNA TGTGCCAGTAGTATAGATAGGAGTACTGAGCAGTTCTTC. This encodes CASSIDRSTEQFF.

The rearrangement uses TRBV6-2 or TRBV6-3 and TRBJ2-7; 10 bases are a match to TRBD2. Trimming took 6 bases from V and 6 from J; bases not matched to a gene: 11. CDR3 size: 15 residues. In germline, CDR1 is MNHEY, CDR2 SVGEGT. CDR3: CASSFRTSGTIEQYF. CDR3 nucleotide sequence: TGTGCCAGCAGCTTCCGCACTAGCGGGACGATCGAGCAGTACTTC.

This rearrangement joins TRBV4-2 to TRBJ2-2; D uncertain. The germline V gene encodes CDR1 LGHNA and CDR2 YNFKEQ. Trimming removed 0 bases from V and 4 bases from J, with 12 bases in between. There are 16 residues in the CDR3. The CDR3 region is CASSQEPPVVTGELFF. The DNA for the CDR3 is TGTGCCAGCAGCCAAGAACCCCCAGTAGTCACCGGGGAGCTGTTTTTT.

The rearrangement uses TRBV11-2 and TRBJ2-7; D is unclear. The CDR3 is 16 residues long. V dropped 5 bases and J dropped 2 bases, with 19 bases sitting between them. CDR1 and CDR2 (germline): SGHAT, FQNNGV. In DNA, the CDR3 is TGTGCCAGCAGCCCCTTGAACCGGCGCGGCGCCTACGAGCAGTACTTC. This sequence encodes CASSPLNRRGAYEQYF.

With regard to this clone: The sample carries other DNA sequences with the same CDR3. The CDR3 bases are TGTGCCAGCAGTTTCGGGACTAGCGGGGAGCAGTTCTTC. This encodes CASSFGTSGEQFF. The chain combines TRBV7-3 with TRBJ2-1, with 12 bases aligning to TRBD2. J gave up 10 bases and V 6 bases, and 4 bases lay outside the gene matches. The CDR3 is made up of 13 amino acids. Germline V gene lookup returns CDR1 SGHTA and CDR2 FQGTGA.

Here the CDR3 reads CASSEGQGDGYTF. In DNA, the CDR3 is TGTGCCAGCAGCGAGGGACAGGGAGATGGCTACACCTTC. V gene TRBV7-9 combines with J gene TRBJ1-2, with 9 bases that match TRBD1. CDR1 and CDR2 (germline): SEHNR, FQNEAQ (reference sequence). The CDR3 is made up of 13 amino acids. J gave up 6 bases and V 5 bases, and 4 bases lay outside the gene matches.

The J gene is TRBJ1-4, the V gene TRBV3-1 (or the pseudogene TRBV3-2); 8 positions match TRBD1. The CDR3 extends over 15 amino acids. Trimming took 3 bases from V and 8 from J; bases not matched to a gene: 8. CDR1 and CDR2 from the germline V gene are LGHDT and YNNKEL (reference sequence). The CDR3 sequence is CASSHAGTGKEKLFF. For the CDR3, the DNA is TGTGCCAGCAGCCACGCCGGGACAGGAAAAGAAAAACTGTTTTTT.

This clone was found a few times. This chain uses TRBV27 with TRBJ2-5; D not certain. Between the trimmed V and J ends, which lost 4 bases and 5 bases, there was a span of 11 bases. The length of the CDR3 is 13 residues. The germline gives CDR1 MNHEY, CDR2 SMNVEV (reference sequence). CDR3 amino acids: CASSWLGSETQYF. The CDR3 region has the DNA TGTGCCAGCAGTTGGTTGGGATCTGAGACCCAGTACTTC.

V is TRBV6-5 and J is TRBJ1-2; unclear D gene. Per the germline V gene, CDR1 is MNHEY and CDR2 is SVGAGI. The CDR3 consists of 13 residues. Trimming removed 4 bases from V and 4 bases from J, with 10 bases in between. This chain's CDR3 is CASSSWSGYGYTF. The CDR3 region has the DNA TGTGCCAGCAGTTCATGGTCTGGCTATGGCTACACCTTC.

V is TRBV12-3 or TRBV12-4 and J is TRBJ2-7; no firm D call. This CDR3 spans 11 amino acids. Deletions cut 3 bases from V and 13 bases from J, with 13 bases between. This CDR3 is CASSFNTIPYF. The CDR3 bases are TGTGCCAGCAGTTTTAACACCATCCCATACTTC.

The genes are TRBV13 and TRBJ2-7; 11 bases agree with TRBD1. J was trimmed by 7 bases and V by 5 bases; bases with no gene match: 7. Per germline, CDR1 PRHDT and CDR2 FYEKMQ (reference sequence). The CDR3 is 14 amino acids. The CDR3 DNA reads as TGTGCCAGCAGCATTGGACAGGGGGCTCGGGAGCAGTACTTC. Translated, it gives CASSIGQGAREQYF.

This clone was recorded once. This chain uses TRBV2 with TRBJ2-7; 8 bases are a match to TRBD1. The CDR3 is 14 residues long. The J segment lost 3 bases and the V segment lost 5 bases, leaving 6 bases of the junction unmatched. From germline, CDR1 is SNHLY and CDR2 FYNNEI. In nucleotides, the CDR3 is TGTGCCAGCAGTCCCCAACAGGGGGTCTACGAGCAGTACTTC. As protein: CASSPQQGVYEQYF. The full variable domain, its missing parts supplied by reference TRBV2 and TRBJ2-7, is EPEVTQTPSHQVTQMGQEVILRCVPISNHLYFYWYRQILGQKVEFLVSFYNNEISEKSEIFDDQFSVERPDGSNFTLKIRSTKLEDSAMYFCASSPQQGVYEQYFGPGTRLTVT.

The chain couples TRBV29-1 to TRBJ1-4, with 11 positions matching TRBD1. The germline V gene encodes CDR1 SQVTM and CDR2 ANQGSEA. The ends lost 4 bases at V and 7 bases at J; junction bases unmatched: 2. The CDR3 extends over 13 amino acids. The CDR3 region has the DNA TGCAGCGTTGGGGACAGGGGGACTGAAAAACTGTTTTTT. This translates into CSVGDRGTEKLFF.

The chain recombines TRBV28 with TRBJ2-7; D perhaps matches TRBD2 (5 bases). CDR3 length: 13 amino acids. V gave up 6 bases and J gave up 2 bases, with 11 bases separating them. Germline lookup yields CDR1 MDHEN and CDR2 SYDVKM. The CDR3 spells CASREGGAYEQYF. CDR3 sequence (DNA): TGTGCCAGCAGAGAGGGTGGCGCCTACGAGCAGTACTTC.

The rearrangement joins TRBV3-1 (or the pseudogene TRBV3-2) to TRBJ1-3, with D unclear. From germline, CDR1 is LGHDT and CDR2 YNNKEL (reference sequence). CDR3 length: 17 amino acids. Trimming took off 0 bases at V and 0 bases at J, with 12 bases between the two ends. The CDR3 protein is CASSQDEVTLSGNTIYF. The CDR3 DNA reads TGTGCCAGCAGCCAAGATGAGGTCACCCTCTCTGGAAACACCATATATTTT.

The chain couples TRBV21-1 to TRBJ2-7; TRBD1, the D gene given by the table, was not confirmed from the DNA. TRBV21-1 is given as a pseudogene. The CDR3 has 15 amino acids. The CDR3 region has the DNA TGTGCCAGCAGCAAAGCACCCAGTTCCTCCTACGAGCAGTACTTC. Protein: CASSKAPSSSYEQYF.

The V gene is TRBV13, the J gene TRBJ1-2; D possibly corresponds to TRBD1 (5 bases). Germline values: CDR1 PRHDT, CDR2 FYEKMQ (reference sequence). Trimming removed 0 bases from V and 8 bases from J, with 10 bases in between. The CDR3 sequence is 13 residues long. CDR3 protein: CASSLGQGSGYTF. CDR3 nucleotides: TGTGCCAGCAGCTTAGGGCAGGGTTCGGGCTACACCTTC.

CDR3: CARGFLAGVGEQFF. The DNA for the CDR3 is TGTGCCCGTGGATTTCTAGCGGGAGTCGGGGAGCAGTTCTTC. This chain joins TRBV30 and TRBJ2-1; 10 bases are shared with TRBD2. The trim removed 8 bases at V and 10 bases at J, leaving 14 bases unmatched. This CDR3 contains 14 residues. Germline CDR1 and CDR2: GTSNPN and SVGIG (reference sequence). Full variable domain (rest looked up from reference TRBV30 and TRBJ2-1): SQTIHQWPATLVQPVGSPLSLECTVEGTSNPNLYWYRQAAGRGLQLLFYSVGIGQISSEVPQNLSASRPQDRQFILSSKKLLLSDSGFYLCARGFLAGVGEQFFGPGTRLTVL.